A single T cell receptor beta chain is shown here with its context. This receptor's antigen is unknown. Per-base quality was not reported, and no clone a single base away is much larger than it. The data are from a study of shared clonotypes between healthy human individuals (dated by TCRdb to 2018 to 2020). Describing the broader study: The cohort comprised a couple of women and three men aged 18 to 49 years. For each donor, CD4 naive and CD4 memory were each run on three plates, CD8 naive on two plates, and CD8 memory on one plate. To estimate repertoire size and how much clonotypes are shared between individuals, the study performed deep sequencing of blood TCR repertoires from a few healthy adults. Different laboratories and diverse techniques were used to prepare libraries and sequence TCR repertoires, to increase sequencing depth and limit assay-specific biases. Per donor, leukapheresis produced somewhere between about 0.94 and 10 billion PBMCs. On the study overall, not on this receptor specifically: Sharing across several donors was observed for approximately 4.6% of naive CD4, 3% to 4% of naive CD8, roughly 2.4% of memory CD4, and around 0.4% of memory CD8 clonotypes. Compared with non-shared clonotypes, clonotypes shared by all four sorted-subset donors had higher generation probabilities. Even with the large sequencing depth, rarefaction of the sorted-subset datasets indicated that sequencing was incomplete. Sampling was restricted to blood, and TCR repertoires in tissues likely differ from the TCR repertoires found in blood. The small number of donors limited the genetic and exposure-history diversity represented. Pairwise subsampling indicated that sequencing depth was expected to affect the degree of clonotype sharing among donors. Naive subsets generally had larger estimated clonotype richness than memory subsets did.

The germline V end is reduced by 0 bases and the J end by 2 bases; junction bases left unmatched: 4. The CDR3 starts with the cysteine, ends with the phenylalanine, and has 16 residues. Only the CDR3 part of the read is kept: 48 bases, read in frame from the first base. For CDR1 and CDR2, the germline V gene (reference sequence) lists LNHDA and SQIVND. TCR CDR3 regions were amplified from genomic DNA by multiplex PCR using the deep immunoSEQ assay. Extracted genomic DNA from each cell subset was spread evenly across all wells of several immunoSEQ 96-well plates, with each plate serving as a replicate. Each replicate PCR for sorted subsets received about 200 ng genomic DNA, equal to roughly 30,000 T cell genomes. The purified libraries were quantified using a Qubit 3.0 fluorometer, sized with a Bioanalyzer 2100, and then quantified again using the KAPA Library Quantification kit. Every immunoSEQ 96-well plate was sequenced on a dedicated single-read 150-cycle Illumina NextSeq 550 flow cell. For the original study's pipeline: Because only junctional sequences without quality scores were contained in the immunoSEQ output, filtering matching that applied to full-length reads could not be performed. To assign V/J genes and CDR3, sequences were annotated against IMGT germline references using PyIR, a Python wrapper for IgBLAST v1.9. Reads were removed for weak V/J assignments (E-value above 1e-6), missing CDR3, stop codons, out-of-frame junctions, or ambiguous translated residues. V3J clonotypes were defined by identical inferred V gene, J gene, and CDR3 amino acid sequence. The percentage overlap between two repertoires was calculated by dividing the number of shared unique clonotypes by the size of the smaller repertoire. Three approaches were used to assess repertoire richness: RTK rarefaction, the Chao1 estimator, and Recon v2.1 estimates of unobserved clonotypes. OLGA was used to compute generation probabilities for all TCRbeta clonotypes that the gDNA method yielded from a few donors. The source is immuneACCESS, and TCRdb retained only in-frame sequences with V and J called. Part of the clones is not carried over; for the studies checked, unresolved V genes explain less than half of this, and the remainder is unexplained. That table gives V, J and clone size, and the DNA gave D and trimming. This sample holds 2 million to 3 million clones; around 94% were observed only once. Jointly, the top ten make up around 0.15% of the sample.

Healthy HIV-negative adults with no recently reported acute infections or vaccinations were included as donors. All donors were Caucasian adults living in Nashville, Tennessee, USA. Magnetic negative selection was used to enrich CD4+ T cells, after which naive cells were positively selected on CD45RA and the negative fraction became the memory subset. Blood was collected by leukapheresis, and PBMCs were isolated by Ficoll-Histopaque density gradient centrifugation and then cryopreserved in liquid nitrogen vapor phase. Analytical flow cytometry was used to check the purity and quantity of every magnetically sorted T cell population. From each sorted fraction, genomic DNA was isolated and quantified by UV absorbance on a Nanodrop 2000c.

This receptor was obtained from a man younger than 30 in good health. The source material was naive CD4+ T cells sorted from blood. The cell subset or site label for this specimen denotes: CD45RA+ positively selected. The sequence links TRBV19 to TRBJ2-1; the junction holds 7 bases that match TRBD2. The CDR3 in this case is CASSIDEREAYNEQFF. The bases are TGTGCCAGTAGTATAGATGAGCGGGAAGCCTACAATGAGCAGTTCTTC.